This is a list of T cell receptor beta chains from one sample in a study of T cell responses to AZD1222 COVID-19 vaccine. Measured with immunoSEQ multiplex PCR; TCRdb has only the in-frame clones, and not every one. The sample contains 70,000 to 95,000 clones, roughly nine tenths of which appear only once. This sample comprised peripheral blood, obtained 28 days after the second AZD1222 dose. These receptors came from an adult who received the AZD1222 COVID-19 vaccine. Each CDR3 is given with its conserved first and last residue. A D gene is named only where the DNA matches it firmly. Only part of the rows carry a size: once, few, many, or a class if the clone is expanded.

size	D	J	V	CDR3	DNA
.	TRBD2	TRBJ2-5	TRBV7-6	CASSLASGGPRETQYF	TGTGCCAGCAGCTTAGCTAGCGGGGGCCCACGGGAGACCCAGTACTTC
once	TRBD1	TRBJ1-2	TRBV19	CASSILIAGGNYGYTF	TGTGCCAGTAGTATTTTGATCGCAGGGGGAAACTATGGCTACACCTTC
.	.	TRBJ1-3	TRBV6-5	CASSFLRGNTIYF	TGTGCCAGCAGTTTCCTACGCGGAAACACCATATATTTT
.	.	TRBJ2-7	TRBV15	CATSRDQAGREQYF	TGTGCCACCAGCAGAGATCAGGCAGGGCGCGAGCAGTACTTC
.	TRBD1	TRBJ1-6	TRBV30	CAFTGTGFKPLHF	TGTGCCTTCACCGGGACAGGGTTCAAGCCCCTCCACTTT
.	TRBD1	TRBJ1-4	TRBV6-6	CASSYSTGGVSEKLFF	TGTGCCAGCAGTTACTCGACAGGGGGCGTGAGTGAAAAACTGTTTTTT
.	.	TRBJ2-1	TRBV24-1	CATGRRHYNEQFF	TGTGCCACCGGCCGGCGTCATTACAATGAGCAGTTCTTC
.	TRBD1	TRBJ2-7	TRBV18	CASSPPTGGQGGSEQYF	TGTGCCAGCTCACCACCGACAGGGGGACAGGGAGGGTCCGAGCAGTACTTC
.	.	TRBJ2-5	TRBV10-3	CAIRGLETQYF	TGTGCCATCAGGGGACTAGAGACCCAGTACTTC
.	TRBD1	TRBJ1-1	TRBV27	CASSLRGRFAEAFF	TGTGCCAGCAGTTTAAGGGGGCGCTTCGCTGAAGCTTTCTTT
.	TRBD1	TRBJ1-6	TRBV2	CASRGQGWTPLHF	TGTGCCAGCAGGGGACAGGGGTGGACACCCCTCCACTTT
.	TRBD1	TRBJ1-4	TRBV6-5	CASSLTGREEKLFF	TGTGCCAGCAGCCTGACAGGGAGGGAAGAAAAACTGTTTTTT
.	.	TRBJ1-5	TRBV5-1	CASSLTYGFEQPQHF	TGCGCCAGCAGCTTGACATATGGGTTCGAGCAGCCCCAGCATTTT
.	.	TRBJ1-5	TRBV7-8	CASSPGMSLPQHF	TGTGCCAGCAGCCCCGGCATGTCCTTGCCCCAGCATTTT
.	TRBD1	TRBJ1-4	TRBV2	CASSDRGREKLFF	TGTGCCAGCAGTGACAGGGGGAGGGAAAAACTGTTTTTT
.	TRBD1	TRBJ2-1	TRBV11-2	CASSRTGNKNEQFF	TGTGCCAGCAGCCGGACAGGGAATAAGAATGAGCAGTTCTTC
.	.	TRBJ1-6	TRBV7-2	CASSYLQGPNSPLHF	TGTGCCAGCAGCTACCTCCAGGGCCCGAATTCACCCCTCCACTTT
.	.	TRBJ2-2	TRBV18	CASSPLTDLTGELFF	TGTGCCAGCTCACCTTTGACTGACTTGACCGGGGAGCTGTTTTTT
.	TRBD1	TRBJ1-3	TRBV13	CASSLGDRGSGNTIYF	TGTGCCAGCAGCTTGGGGGACAGGGGATCTGGAAACACCATATATTTT
.	.	TRBJ2-2	TRBV7-8	CASSSIQGSGELFF	TGTGCCAGCAGCTCAATACAGGGATCCGGGGAGCTGTTTTTT
.	.	TRBJ2-5	TRBV9	CASSVGGWDKETQYF	TGTGCCAGCAGCGTAGGAGGTTGGGACAAAGAGACCCAGTACTTC
.	.	TRBJ1-4	TRBV25-1	CASSEWGARGVKLFF	TGTGCCAGCAGTGAATGGGGGGCGAGGGGTGTTAAACTGTTTTTT
.	.	TRBJ2-2	TRBV6-5	CASSYGGWANTGELFF	TGTGCCAGCAGTTACGGGGGTTGGGCGAACACCGGGGAGCTGTTTTTT
.	.	TRBJ1-1	TRBV11-2	CASSFLGSSLNTEAFF	TGTGCCAGCAGCTTTCTCGGCAGCTCATTGAACACTGAAGCTTTCTTT
.	.	TRBJ2-1	TRBV6-4	CASSDSARGYNEQFF	TGTGCCAGCAGTGACTCGGCCAGGGGCTACAATGAGCAGTTCTTC
.	TRBD1	TRBJ1-4	TRBV5-5	CASTPGGGQGAEKLFF	TGTGCCAGCACCCCTGGTGGAGGACAGGGGGCTGAAAAACTGTTTTTT
.	TRBD1	TRBJ1-3	TRBV11-2	CASGGTGVIGNTIYF	TGTGCCAGCGGCGGGACAGGGGTAATTGGAAACACCATATATTTT
.	.	TRBJ1-2	TRBV5-1	CASSLLGLNGYTF	TGCGCCAGCAGCCTCTTAGGGTTAAATGGCTACACCTTC
once	TRBD1	TRBJ2-7	TRBV10-3	CAIRRQGDHYEQYF	TGTGCCATCAGACGACAGGGGGACCATTACGAGCAGTACTTC
.	.	TRBJ1-1	TRBV19	CASSSTRVNTEAFF	TGTGCCAGTAGTTCCACCCGGGTGAACACTGAAGCTTTCTTT
.	TRBD1	TRBJ1-4	TRBV5-1	CASWQGQGNEKLFF	TGCGCCAGCTGGCAGGGACAGGGAAATGAAAAACTGTTTTTT
.	.	TRBJ1-5	TRBV18	CASSPVRGGGQPQHF	TGTGCCAGCTCACCGGTTCGGGGCGGCGGTCAGCCCCAGCATTTT
.	.	TRBJ2-2	TRBV3-1/TRBV3-2	CASSQRLVGELFF	TGTGCCAGCAGCCAGAGGCTTGTCGGGGAGCTGTTTTTT
.	.	TRBJ2-7	TRBV4-2	CASSQPQGTYEQYF	TGTGCCAGCAGCCAACCTCAGGGTACCTACGAGCAGTACTTC
once	TRBD2	TRBJ2-5	TRBV4-1	CASSQDLSGVTGETQYF	TGCGCCAGCAGCCAAGACTTAAGCGGGGTCACGGGAGAGACCCAGTACTTC
.	.	TRBJ1-3	TRBV19	CASRAAGRNTIYF	TGTGCCAGTAGAGCGGCAGGTCGAAACACCATATATTTT
.	.	TRBJ2-2	TRBV18	CASSPSTGELFF	TGTGCCAGCTCACCATCCACCGGGGAGCTGTTTTTT
.	TRBD1	TRBJ1-2	TRBV3-1/TRBV3-2	CASSARDRGGGYTF	TGTGCCAGCAGCGCCCGGGACAGGGGAGGAGGCTACACCTTC
few	TRBD1	TRBJ1-1	TRBV19	CASSWTGIMAEAFF	TGTGCCAGTAGTTGGACAGGAATTATGGCTGAAGCTTTCTTT
once	TRBD1	TRBJ2-5	TRBV29-1	CSVEDRGQETQYF	TGCAGCGTGGAAGACAGGGGCCAAGAGACCCAGTACTTC
once	.	TRBJ2-2	TRBV6-5	CASSYSTGLGELFF	TGTGCCAGCAGTTACTCGACTGGGCTCGGGGAGCTGTTTTTT
.	TRBD1	TRBJ2-2	TRBV5-1	CASSFNAGGSGTGELFF	TGCGCCAGCAGCTTTAACGCAGGGGGCAGCGGTACCGGGGAGCTGTTTTTT
.	.	TRBJ1-5	TRBV12-3/TRBV12-4	CASSLSENQPQHF	TGTGCCAGCAGTTTATCTGAAAATCAGCCCCAGCATTTT
once	.	TRBJ1-6	TRBV7-9	CASSLAAGSNSPLHF	TGTGCCAGCAGCTTAGCGGCGGGGAGCAATTCACCCCTCCACTTT